The 6 T cell receptor beta chains listed next were all sequenced from one sample in a study of OX40 agonist ivuxolimab in advanced cancers. Some clones are missing from TCRdb's copy, which holds only in-frame ones; the method was immunoSEQ multiplex PCR. The profile shows about 45,000 clones, roughly 86% of them singletons. The material was CD4+ or CD8+ T cells sorted from blood, obtained in a trial of the OX40 agonist ivuxolimab. Every receptor here comes from an adult with an advanced solid tumor such as melanoma, head and neck, liver or kidney cancer.

The rearrangement links TRBV27 to TRBJ1-1; possibly TRBD1 for D (5 bases). Germline V lookup: CDR1 MNHEY, CDR2 SMNVEV (reference sequence). This CDR3 comprises 14 residues. Trimming stripped 7 bases from V and 4 bases from J, with 16 bases between. The DNA for the CDR3 is TGTGCCAGCAACTTAAGGGGAAGCGGCACTGAAGCTTTCTTT. This translates into CASNLRGSGTEAFF.

The V gene is TRBV20-1, the J gene TRBJ1-2; D is uncertain. The CDR3 length is 11 residues. Germline CDR1 and CDR2: DFQATT and SNEGSKA (reference sequence). The CDR3 bases are TGCAGCCCACTGGCGGGGTCGGGCTACACCTTC. Its translation is CSPLAGSGYTF.

Regarding this clone: Other DNA sequences in the sample encode the same CDR3. CDR3 protein: CASSSAGGTYNEQFF. Here the CDR3 DNA reads TGTGCCAGCAGTTCTGCGGGAGGAACGTACAATGAGCAGTTCTTC. This chain uses TRBV6-6 with TRBJ2-1, with 8 nucleotides matching TRBD2. There are 15 residues in the CDR3. Trimming took 4 bases from V and 4 from J; bases not matched to a gene: 6. Germline-derived CDR1 and CDR2 are MNHNY and SVGAGI (reference sequence).

A few counts support this clone. V gene TRBV7-2 combines with J gene TRBJ2-7, with D possibly TRBD1 on 6 matching bases. Trimming pared 3 bases from V and 5 bases from J, leaving 8 bases between. Germline CDR1 and CDR2: SGHTA and FQGNSA. The CDR3 covers 12 residues. Here the CDR3 reads CASSLAGDEQYF. CDR3 DNA: TGTGCCAGCAGCTTGGCAGGGGACGAGCAGTACTTC.

The chain has TRBV7-2 and TRBJ2-7, with D tentatively TRBD2 (5 bases). Germline loops: CDR1 SGHTA, CDR2 FQGNSA. This CDR3 is built from 16 residues. Trimming cost V 1 base and J 0 bases, with 13 bases left between them. The CDR3, as DNA: TGTGCCAGCAGCTTAGGGCTGGCCGAGGGCTCCTACGAGCAGTACTTC. Its translation: CASSLGLAEGSYEQYF.

Written as DNA, the CDR3 is TGTGCCATCAGTGAGTCGAGGGATGACACAGATACGCAGTATTTT. Translation gives CAISESRDDTDTQYF. This chain links TRBV10-3 with TRBJ2-3; a weak D match, TRBD2 (5 bases). The V and J ends lost 0 bases and 2 bases respectively, with 9 bases between them. Germline CDR1 and CDR2: ENHRY and SYGVKD. The CDR3 has 15 residues.